A single sample is the source of the 14 T cell receptor beta chains below, sequenced in a study of monozygotic twins with inflammatory bowel disease. TCRdb reworked the 5' RACE reads into one entry per CDR3 protein, no DNA. Recorded for this sample: 150,000 to 200,000 distinct CDR3 sequences. Input material: blood. Every receptor here comes from a human donor with ulcerative colitis or Crohn's disease, or a healthy co-twin of an affected twin (not recorded which).

The CDR3 protein is CASSQVGLTEAFF. The rearrangement uses TRBV4-3 and TRBJ1-1. The CDR3 has 13 amino acids. CDR1 and CDR2 from the germline V gene are LGHNA and YSLEER.

V and J are TRBV12-3 or TRBV12-4 and TRBJ1-2; no DNA is available, so the TRBD1 call from TCRdb remains unchecked. The CDR3 is 15 residues long. The CDR3: CASSANRGSNYGYTF.

This chain links TRBV20-1 with TRBJ2-3; TCRdb's D gene call, TRBD2, goes unchecked for lack of DNA. Per germline, CDR1 DFQATT and CDR2 SNEGSKA (reference sequence). CDR3 length equals 15 residues. CDR3 residues: CSALNLAVPTDTQYF.

V and J are TRBV20-1 and TRBJ1-5; there is no DNA to check the TCRdb D call of TRBD1. CDR3 size: 16 residues. Germline lookup yields CDR1 DFQATT and CDR2 SNEGSKA (reference sequence). The CDR3 reads CSAFYLGGNSNQPQHF.

This chain connects TRBV11-2 to TRBJ2-7; the TCRdb D gene call, TRBD1, has no DNA to confirm it. From germline, CDR1 is SGHAT and CDR2 FQNNGV. CDR3 length equals 19 residues. The CDR3 sequence: CASSWGQGFGGLSSYEQYF.

The V and J genes are TRBV11-2 and TRBJ1-5. Looked up from germline, CDR1 is SGHAT and CDR2 is FQNNGV. This CDR3 is 14 amino acids long. This CDR3 is CASSLVAFTQPQHF.

The genes are TRBV27 and TRBJ2-7; TCRdb selects TRBD2, and the lack of DNA leaves this call unchecked. Germline-derived CDR1 and CDR2 are MNHEY and SMNVEV (reference sequence). This CDR3 region has 13 residues. The CDR3 region is CASATPGTSGQYF.

The chain is built from TRBV19 and TRBJ2-6. This CDR3 spans 15 amino acids. CDR1 and CDR2 (germline): LNHDA, SQIVND (reference sequence). The CDR3 sequence: CASSHLNSGANVLTF.

The chain joins TRBV28 to TRBJ2-3. Germline V gives CDR1 MDHEN, CDR2 SYDVKM. This CDR3 spans 13 amino acids. The CDR3 here is CASSLGTRDTQYF.

The chain links TRBV3-1 to TRBJ2-2; TCRdb picks TRBD2, but there is no DNA to check that call. The germline V gene has CDR1 LGHDT and CDR2 YNNKEL (reference sequence). The CDR3 sequence is 18 residues long. The CDR3 spells CASSHPTSGRADTGELFF.

This chain links TRBV6-1 with TRBJ2-3; the TCRdb D gene call, TRBD2, has no DNA to confirm it. CDR3 length: 16 amino acids. Germline V gives CDR1 MNHNS, CDR2 SASEGT. CDR3: CASSSPVAGVSDTQYF.

The chain is built from TRBV20-1 and TRBJ1-2; the TCRdb D gene call, TRBD1, has no DNA to confirm it. CDR1 and CDR2 (germline): DFQATT, SNEGSKA (reference sequence). The CDR3 totals 13 residues. This chain's CDR3 is CSARVRGAYGYTF.

J is TRBJ2-2 and V is TRBV3-1; the TRBD1 assignment by TCRdb is unverifiable without DNA. The germline V gene encodes CDR1 LGHDT and CDR2 YNNKEL (reference sequence). The CDR3 is 17 amino acids. CDR3 region: CASSQPRGGVATGELFF.

The rearrangement links TRBV10-3 to TRBJ1-5; checking the TCRdb D call of TRBD1 is not possible without DNA. The CDR3 extends over 14 amino acids. CDR1 ENHRY and CDR2 SYGVKD come from the germline V gene. CDR3 residues: CAIRDADSNQPQHF.